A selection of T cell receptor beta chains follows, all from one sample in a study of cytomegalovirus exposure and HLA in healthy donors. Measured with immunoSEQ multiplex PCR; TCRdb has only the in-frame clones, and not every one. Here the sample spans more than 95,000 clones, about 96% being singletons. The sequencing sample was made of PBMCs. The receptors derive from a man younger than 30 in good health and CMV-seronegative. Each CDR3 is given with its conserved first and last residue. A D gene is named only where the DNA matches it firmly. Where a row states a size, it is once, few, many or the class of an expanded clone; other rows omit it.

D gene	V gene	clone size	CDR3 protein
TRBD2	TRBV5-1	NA	CASSLGLAGGPNTGELFF
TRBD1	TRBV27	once	CASSLTGVAYNSPLHF
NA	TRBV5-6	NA	CASSLLDTGELFF
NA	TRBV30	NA	CAWSLNSGNQPQHF
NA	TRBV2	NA	CASSELARTEAFF
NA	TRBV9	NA	CASSGRVREAGELFF
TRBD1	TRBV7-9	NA	CASLRAGGGDGYTF
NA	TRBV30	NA	CAWSVLGETQYF
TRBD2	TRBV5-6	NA	CASSLSGTGELFF
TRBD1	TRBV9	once	CASSPGQDYEQYF
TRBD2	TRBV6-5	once	CAPGLADYNEQFF
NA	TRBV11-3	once	CASSSRNVWREEQFF
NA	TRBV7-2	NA	CASSSGTYTNTEAFF
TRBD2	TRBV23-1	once	CASSLSGRQFF
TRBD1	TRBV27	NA	CASSSFRGPRGEQYF
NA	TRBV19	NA	CASSPLLSGRYNEQFF
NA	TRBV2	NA	CASRGPGTEAFF
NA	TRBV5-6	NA	CASSIQQGVPQHF
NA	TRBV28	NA	CASSKRLYGRAGDNEQFF
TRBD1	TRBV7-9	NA	CASSHRQGSRNEQYF
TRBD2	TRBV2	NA	CASTSVSGSGAETQYF
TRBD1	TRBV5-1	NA	CASRTGWDTGELFF
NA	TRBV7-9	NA	CASSLAAKGDGYTF
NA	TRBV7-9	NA	CASSFDRGYTF
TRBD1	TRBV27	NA	CASSLSAGGLGYTF
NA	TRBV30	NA	CAWSVHNNEQFF
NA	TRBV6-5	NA	CASSLSRGNTEAFF
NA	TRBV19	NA	CASSIRGQQTYGYTF
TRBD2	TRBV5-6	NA	CASSFRLAGVNIYEQYF
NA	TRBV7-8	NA	CASSSDRGGNQPQHF
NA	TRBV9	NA	CASSEQGSYEQYF
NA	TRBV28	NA	CASRRGTNEKLFF
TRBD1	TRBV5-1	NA	CASSPTSLLRDRDAYEQYF
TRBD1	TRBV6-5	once	CASSYSGGADGYTF
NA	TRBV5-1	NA	CASGGGRQETQYF
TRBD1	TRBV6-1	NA	CASTQDRGAEAFF
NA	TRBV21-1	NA	CASSKGPQRGVNTQYF
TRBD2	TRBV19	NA	CASSIDWGTSGAYNEQFF
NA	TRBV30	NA	CAIDGGTYEQYF
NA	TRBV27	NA	CASSFGPRARQYF
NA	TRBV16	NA	CASSPRTAVRNTIYF
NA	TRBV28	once	CASSLGQYGYTF
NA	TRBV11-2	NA	CASSSPGKASYEQYF
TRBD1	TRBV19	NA	CASSPYTGGGTEAFF
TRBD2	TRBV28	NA	CASSQETSGSSYEQYF
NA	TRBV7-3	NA	CASSLSSSRGNEQFF
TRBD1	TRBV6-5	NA	CASRTGTDTQYF
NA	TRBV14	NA	CASSRDLGPTYEQYF
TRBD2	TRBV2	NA	CASRKGGTSGFNEQFF
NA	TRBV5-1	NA	CASSAVPTGSSTDTQYF